Listed here is a single T cell receptor (beta chain). Its antigen is currently not known. Base-call qualities are not available, and no considerably larger clone is one nucleotide away. From the germline V gene (reference sequence), CDR1 is LNHDA and CDR2 is SQIVND. The CDR3 covers 17 residues, taking in both the cysteine and the phenylalanine. The DNA shown is the 51-base CDR3, in frame from base 1. Trimmed from V: 6 bases; trimmed from J: 1 base; junction bases lacking a gene match: 9. This sample was included in a study of STAT5B mutations in CD4+ large granular lymphocyte leukemia (dated by TCRdb to 2021 to 2024). About the study as a whole: Among the healthy controls, the CDR3 'QG' motif was associated with a particular HLA allele. The purity of purified fractions was confirmed by flow cytometry on FACSCanto II or FACSVerse to exceed 95% among lymphocytes. The study compared the TCRbeta repertoires of patients with CD4+ T-cell large granular lymphocyte leukemia against those of healthy blood donors.

Healthy controls were 37 blood donors whose buffy coats came from the Finnish Red Cross blood service. All TCR-sequenced material derived from peripheral blood: patient blood samples and healthy donor buffy coats. Ficoll-Hypaque gradient centrifugation was used to isolate peripheral blood mononuclear cells. CD4+ cells were magnetically purified from the buffy coats of healthy controls. The Gentra Puregene Cell and Tissue kit was used to extract genomic DNA, and a Qubit 2.0 fluorometer was used to measure the amount of genomic DNA. The paper's findings and limits, for the study overall: The data were not HLA-matched, and the relatively small sample size could explain the higher clonality seen in CD4+ compared with CD8+ T-LGLL. Main leukemic clonotypes were private to each patient, although approximately 25% appeared at low frequency in other patients' non-leukemic repertoires. Greater clonality appeared to be present in CD4-sorted patient repertoires than in healthy CD4+ repertoires, and the difference was retained after the putative leukemic clones were removed. TRBV06-family usage was enriched among the top patient clones (8/27) compared with healthy controls (2/35).

The immunoSEQ assay at survey resolution was used to sequence TCRbeta rearrangements from genomic DNA. The original pipeline was this. In the TCR sequencing data, the smallest productive clonotype frequency that could be detected was 2.59 x 10-5. Only productive TCRbeta rearrangements, defined as complete and in-frame sequences, were included in the analyses. Simpson clonality, calculated in the immunoSEQ Analyzer version 3.0, was used as the measure of sample clonality. Clones were binned by frequency as very rare, small, medium, large (1-20%) or hyperexpanded (>20%). Generation probabilities were estimated with OLGA 1.2.3, V-gene circos plots were made with VDJtools, specificities were searched in VDJdb, and CDR3 motifs were identified with GLIPH. The clones in this table, taken by TCRdb from immuneACCESS, are in-frame only. Not every clone is retained; where verified, under half of the shortfall comes from an unresolved V gene, and the cause of the rest is unknown. The V and J calls and clone size come from that table; D and trimming were worked out from the DNA. Within this sample are about 35,000 clones, with roughly four fifths of them counted one time only. The ten largest make up 2% to 3% of the sample.

The sequence is built from TRBV19 and TRBJ1-6, with 7 bases in between that match TRBD1. Sequencing was carried out using CD4+ T cells from blood buffy coats. The clonotype was recovered from a human donor in good health. CDR3 loop: CASSNRGRSSYNSPLHF. DNA sequence: TGTGCCAGTAGCAACAGGGGAAGAAGTTCCTATAATTCACCCCTCCACTTT.